Listed below are T cell receptor beta chains from one sample, sequenced in a study of T-cell memory formation after mild COVID-19. One entry per CDR3 protein, called by TCRdb with MiXCR from the 5' RACE reads. There are some 320,000 distinct CDR3 sequences in the sample; about 15% occur only once, and under 25% lies in the top ten. The sample consisted of PBMCs or a T cell subset sorted from them (not recorded which). The receptors were sampled from a young man who had mild COVID-19 (a few samples of this study predate the infection). Cell type and time point are not known. Each CDR3 is given with its conserved first and last residue. Fields, in order: D gene, V gene, clone size, J gene, CDR3 DNA, CDR3 protein. The D gene is left open where the match is weak. Only some rows state a clone size, as once, few, many or a class for expanded clones.

D: NA; V: TRBV20-1; size: few; J: TRBJ2-5; DNA: TGCAGTGCCCATGAGGAGACCCAGTACTTC; CDR3: CSAHEETQYF
D: NA; V: TRBV6-1; size: few; J: TRBJ2-5; DNA: TGTGCCAGCAGTGAACCGCAGGGAGAGACCCAGTACTTC; CDR3: CASSEPQGETQYF
D: TRBD1; V: TRBV2; size: NA; J: TRBJ1-2; DNA: TGTGCCAGCAGTGACTCACAGGGGATAGGCTATGGCTACACCTTC; CDR3: CASSDSQGIGYGYTF
D: NA; V: TRBV12-3/TRBV12-4; size: NA; J: TRBJ1-1; DNA: TGTGCCAGCACTACTACAGGGAACACTGAAGCTTTCTTT; CDR3: CASTTTGNTEAFF
D: NA; V: TRBV7-8; size: few; J: TRBJ1-1; DNA: TGTGCCAGCAGCTTGGACGGTACGGGGGCTGAAGCTTTCTTT; CDR3: CASSLDGTGAEAFF
D: NA; V: TRBV12-3/TRBV12-4; size: NA; J: TRBJ2-3; DNA: TGTGCCAGCAGCTGGGTGGCGTCTAGCACAGATACGCAGTATTTT; CDR3: CASSWVASSTDTQYF
D: NA; V: TRBV9; size: NA; J: TRBJ1-1; DNA: TGTGCCAGCAGCGTAGGCGGCATAAACACTGAAGCTTTCTTT; CDR3: CASSVGGINTEAFF
D: NA; V: TRBV11-2; size: few; J: TRBJ1-5; DNA: TGTGCCAGCAGCTTAACGTACGCTCAGCCCCAGCATTTT; CDR3: CASSLTYAQPQHF
D: NA; V: TRBV5-8; size: NA; J: TRBJ1-5; DNA: TGTGCCAGCAGCCCTGACTTATTCGATCAGCCCCAGCATTTT; CDR3: CASSPDLFDQPQHF
D: NA; V: TRBV7-9; size: NA; J: TRBJ2-1; DNA: TGTGCCAGCAGCTTAGTGGGCTCCATCTACAATGAGCAGTTCTTC; CDR3: CASSLVGSIYNEQFF
D: NA; V: TRBV18; size: NA; J: TRBJ1-1; DNA: TGTGCCAGCTCAAACTCGGGCCCTGAAGCTTTCTTT; CDR3: CASSNSGPEAFF
D: NA; V: TRBV6-5; size: NA; J: TRBJ1-1; DNA: TGTGCCAGCAGTTACTCGACACAGGGTGGGAACACTGAAGCTTTCTTT; CDR3: CASSYSTQGGNTEAFF
D: TRBD1; V: TRBV7-8; size: few; J: TRBJ1-1; DNA: TGTGCCAGCAGCTTAGCTGGGGGGACAGGGGTGGCTTTCTTT; CDR3: CASSLAGGTGVAFF
D: NA; V: TRBV9; size: NA; J: TRBJ2-1; DNA: TGTGCCAGCAGCGTAGCCCAGTCTGAGCAGTTCTTC; CDR3: CASSVAQSEQFF
D: NA; V: TRBV5-1; size: NA; J: TRBJ1-6; DNA: TGCGCCAGCAGCCACGGGGACATCGACTCACCCCTCCACTTT; CDR3: CASSHGDIDSPLHF
D: TRBD1; V: TRBV5-4; size: few; J: TRBJ2-5; DNA: TGTGCCAGCAGCCCAGACAGGGCCTTTGGTGAGACCCAGTACTTC; CDR3: CASSPDRAFGETQYF
D: NA; V: TRBV7-9; size: medium-sized; J: TRBJ2-3; DNA: TGTGCCAGCAGTTTAACAGATACGCAGTATTTT; CDR3: CASSLTDTQYF
D: NA; V: TRBV6-6; size: NA; J: TRBJ2-3; DNA: TGTGCCAGCAGTTACTCCGGGGGGCGCGGCCCCGCTAGCACAGATACGCAGTATTTT; CDR3: CASSYSGGRGPASTDTQYF
D: NA; V: TRBV7-8; size: many; J: TRBJ2-5; DNA: TGTGCCAGCAGCCGGAGGGCAGGGCGGAAAGAGACCCAGTACTTC; CDR3: CASSRRAGRKETQYF
D: NA; V: TRBV29-1; size: many; J: TRBJ2-3; DNA: TGCAGCGTTGTCCGGCGGGGCACAGATACGCAGTATTTT; CDR3: CSVVRRGTDTQYF
D: NA; V: TRBV9; size: few; J: TRBJ2-4; DNA: TGTGCCAGCAGCGTGGGGACATTGAACATTCAGTACTTC; CDR3: CASSVGTLNIQYF
D: NA; V: TRBV12-3/TRBV12-4; size: few; J: TRBJ1-3; DNA: TGTGCCAGCAGTTTGATGGGTACTGGAAACACCATATATTTT; CDR3: CASSLMGTGNTIYF
D: NA; V: TRBV7-6; size: few; J: TRBJ1-5; DNA: TGTGCCAGCAGCTTATCGTGGCAGGGTAATCAGCCCCAGCATTTT; CDR3: CASSLSWQGNQPQHF
D: NA; V: TRBV7-2; size: many; J: TRBJ2-7; DNA: TGTGCCAGCAGCCCAACAGCTCCCACCTACGAGCAGTACTTC; CDR3: CASSPTAPTYEQYF
D: NA; V: TRBV5-1; size: NA; J: TRBJ1-1; DNA: TGCGCCAGCAGCTTGGCCGGTGGGGGATTGGCTTTCTTT; CDR3: CASSLAGGGLAFF
D: TRBD1; V: TRBV10-3; size: few; J: TRBJ1-1; DNA: TGTGCCATCAGCACCGGGACAGGGGTTATGAACACTGAAGCTTTCTTT; CDR3: CAISTGTGVMNTEAFF
D: NA; V: TRBV5-6; size: few; J: TRBJ1-1; DNA: TGTGCCAGCAGCTTGATTGAGGGCACTGAAGCTTTCTTT; CDR3: CASSLIEGTEAFF